Detailed here is one TCR beta chain. Its antigen is still unknown. The junction differs from germline at one of its ends, possibly a read error. The data belong to a study of molecular identifiers for immune sequencing clone quantification. Making the bulk TCR libraries relied on previously described methods and listed TCR primers. TCRdb reanalysed the PCR reads using MiXCR and keeps one entry per CDR3 protein. The data contain hundreds of thousands of distinct CDR3 sequences, about 25% of them singletons. CD8+CD4-CCR7+CD45RA+ cells were sorted as naive CD8 T cells. Study observations and caveats: Clones that exceeded 20 RNA copies held over 99% of effector molecules, yet under 1% in naive cells.

The CDR3 runs 14 residues. Germline CDR1 and CDR2: SNHLY and FYNNEI. The sample was naive CD8+ T cells from blood, with Jurkat cell RNA spiked in. Specified subset: FACS-sorted CD8+CD4-CCR7+CD45RA+ naive T cells. This TCR was recovered from a human donor in good health. Some libraries in this study had Jurkat cell RNA spiked in. The gene calls are TRBV2 and TRBJ1-6, with D perhaps matching TRBD1 (5 bases). The CDR3 loop is CASSEGVFGDSLRF. The CDR3 bases are TGTGCCAGCAGTGAAGGGGTGTTCGGGGACTCCCTCCGCTTT. Full variable domain (remainder filled in from reference TRBV2 and TRBJ1-6): EPEVTQTPSHQVTQMGQEVILRCVPISNHLYFYWYRQILGQKVEFLVSFYNNEISEKSEIFDDQFSVERPDGSNFTLKIRSTKLEDSAMYFCASSEGVFGDSLRFGNGTRLTVT.